This T cell receptor beta chain was sequenced for a study of cytomegalovirus exposure and HLA in healthy donors. Study outcomes and limitations: The investigators catalogued some 160 TCR beta chains as cytomegalovirus-associated. It was reported in a later analysis that an Asian-associated ancestry cluster showed fewer N-insertions than the approximately 700-donor mean.

As to this clone: Its antigen is undetermined.

The PCR had 60 Vbeta and 13 Jbeta primers. Some clones are missing from TCRdb's copy, which holds only in-frame ones; the method was immunoSEQ multiplex PCR. The sample shows about 87,000 clones, 74% of them seen only once. V lost 0 bases and J lost 6, with 10 bases in between. This CDR3 has 15 amino acids. The germline V gene encodes CDR1 SGHDT and CDR2 YYEEEE. The clonotype originates from a young man in good health and CMV-seropositive. This rearrangement joins TRBV5-6 to TRBJ1-6; D might be TRBD1 (6 bases). Sequenced: PBMCs. This CDR3 is CASSLGGRGNSPLHF. Here the CDR3 DNA reads TGTGCCAGCAGCTTGGGGGGCAGGGGTAATTCACCCCTCCACTTT.